The subject of this entry is one T cell receptor (beta chain). At one end, the junction sequence differs from germline, possibly due to a read error. The data belong to a study of CD8+CD57+ T cells in acquired aplastic anemia. Overall study context: The mean DNA yield obtained from sorted CD4+ and CD8+ cells came to roughly 3.4 ug.

Before being chosen for sequencing, patients had shown CD8+CD57+ cell expansion by flow cytometry. The diagnosis in all patients was severe acquired aplastic anemia. No therapy had been given to the patients at the time of blood sampling. The CDR3 has 14 residues. Germline CDR1 reads MDHEN; CDR2 reads SYDVKM. Genomic DNA templated the TCR beta VDJ and CDR3 profiling. TCRdb itself ran the reads through MiXCR, one entry per CDR3 protein. The sample holds some 170,000 distinct CDR3 sequences, roughly 65% seen once. The chain joins TRBV28 to TRBJ1-6; D not certain. The TCR comes from a human donor with aplastic anemia. The sequenced sample consisted of sorted CD4+, CD8+, or CD8+CD57+ T cells (not recorded which) from PBMCs. The CDR3 here is CAGSLRDYNSPLHF. CDR3 nucleotides: TGTGCCGGCAGTTTGCGGGATTATAATTCACCCCTCCACTTT.